Below, 29 T cell receptor beta chains from the same sample are listed, as sequenced in a study of blood T cell repertoires in COVID-19. Method: immunoSEQ multiplex PCR; TCRdb's copy keeps in-frame clones and lacks some. The sample yields 70,000 or so clones, about 83% seen once. The sequenced material came from peripheral blood. Receptors were obtained from a human donor in a cohort sampled during active COVID-19.

This rearrangement joins TRBV4-2 to TRBJ2-1, with TRBD1 matching 8 bases. The CDR3 sequence is 15 residues long. Germline CDR1 and CDR2: LGHNA and YNFKEQ. Losses at the gene ends were 4 bases for V and 0 bases for J; bases not matched to a gene: 2. CDR3 protein: CASSRGTGSYNEQFF. The CDR3 bases are TGTGCCAGCAGCCGAGGGACAGGCTCCTACAATGAGCAGTTCTTC.

V gene TRBV7-9 combines with J gene TRBJ2-5; D is perhaps TRBD1 (5 bases). The CDR3 contains 15 residues. Germline CDR1 is SEHNR and CDR2 is FQNEAQ (reference sequence). Trimming stripped 3 bases from V and 2 bases from J, with 13 bases between. The CDR3 DNA sequence: TGTGCCAGCAGCTTTCACTTGACAGCTCAAGAGACCCAGTACTTC. Amino acids: CASSFHLTAQETQYF.

In its sample, this clone was seen a few times. The V and J genes are TRBV5-4 and TRBJ1-6; D remains unclear. CDR1 is SGHNT and CDR2 is YYREEE in the germline V gene (reference sequence). CDR3 length: 16 residues. The V end was cut by 4 bases, the J end by 10 bases, with 21 bases between. The CDR3 here is CASSNPQSLSASPLHF. DNA for the CDR3: TGTGCCAGCAGCAACCCACAGTCCCTGTCCGCATCACCCCTCCACTTT.

The chain combines TRBV6-5 with TRBJ1-5; 7 bases line up with TRBD1. CDR3 length equals 15 residues. Germline V gene lookup returns CDR1 MNHEY and CDR2 SVGAGI. The CDR3 spells CGTGQAHNSNQPQHF. The DNA for the CDR3 is TGTGGCACAGGACAGGCCCATAATTCCAATCAGCCCCAGCATTTT.

The V and J genes are TRBV20-1 and TRBJ2-7; D is undetermined. The germline gives CDR1 DFQATT, CDR2 SNEGSKA (reference sequence). The CDR3 totals 13 residues. Trimming left V 6 bases short and J 6 bases short, with 18 bases between. In DNA, the CDR3 is TGCAGTGCCAGTGGGCCAGGTTATCTCGAGCAGTACTTC. Translation: CSASGPGYLEQYF.

In nucleotides, the CDR3 is TGCGCCAGCAGCTCCGGGACTAGCGGGAACCCTTACAATGAGCAGTTCTTC. Residues: CASSSGTSGNPYNEQFF. The rearrangement uses TRBV5-1 and TRBJ2-1, with 13 bases aligning to TRBD2. This CDR3 comprises 17 residues. The V gene end was trimmed by 3 bases and the J gene end by 4 bases; junction bases not matched to a gene: 7. Germline CDR1 reads SGHRS; CDR2 reads YFSETQ.

The chain couples TRBV11-2 to TRBJ2-3; 9 nucleotides align to TRBD2. The CDR3 spans 19 residues. The germline CDR1 and CDR2 sequences are SGHAT and FQNNGV. The V segment lost 5 bases and the J segment 3 bases; nucleotides outside the gene matches: 18. The CDR3 sequence: CASSQSRDRRGGLTDTQYF. The CDR3 coding sequence is TGTGCCAGCAGCCAGTCTCGTGATCGGCGGGGGGGCCTTACAGATACGCAGTATTTT.

V usage is TRBV19 and J usage is TRBJ2-5, with a weak D call TRBD1 (6 bases). Trimming left V 1 base short and J 2 bases short, with 11 bases between. CDR3 size: 15 residues. Looked up from germline, CDR1 is LNHDA and CDR2 is SQIVND (reference sequence). The CDR3 DNA reads TGTGCCAGTAGTATAGCGGGGACATCGCAAGAGACCCAGTACTTC. It translates to CASSIAGTSQETQYF.

The chain combines TRBV6-2 or TRBV6-3 with TRBJ2-5, with a tentative D call TRBD1 (6 bases). The CDR3 runs 15 residues. Germline values: CDR1 MNHEY, CDR2 SVGEGT. V lost 0 bases to trimming and J lost 0 bases, with 8 bases between them. The CDR3 is CASSYSQGYQETQYF. CDR3 bases: TGTGCCAGCAGTTACTCACAGGGATACCAAGAGACCCAGTACTTC.

The rearrangement uses TRBV4-1 and TRBJ2-5; 8 positions match TRBD1. This CDR3 spans 16 amino acids. Germline trimming cut 1 base from V and 5 bases from J; bases unmatched to any gene: 9. Germline values: CDR1 MGHRA, CDR2 YSYEKL. CDR3 in DNA: TGCGCCAGCAGCCAAGTCGACAGGGGTAGACGGGAGACCCAGTACTTC. Translating it yields CASSQVDRGRRETQYF.

The chain recombines TRBV7-2 with TRBJ2-3; D may be TRBD1 (6 bases). V gave up 2 bases and J gave up 0 bases, with 9 bases separating them. Per the germline V gene, CDR1 is SGHTA and CDR2 is FQGNSA. The CDR3 has 15 amino acids. DNA of the CDR3: TGTGCCAGCAGCTTAACGGGACAAAGCACAGATACGCAGTATTTT. This translates into CASSLTGQSTDTQYF.

This clone was found once. This rearrangement joins TRBV3-1 (or the pseudogene TRBV3-2) to TRBJ2-1; no reliable D call. In germline, CDR1 is LGHDT, CDR2 YNNKEL (reference sequence). V was shortened by 1 base and J by 4 bases, with 8 bases between the two germline ends. The CDR3 has 14 residues. CDR3 loop: CASSQAVEYNEQFF. The CDR3 nucleotides read TGTGCCAGCAGCCAAGCGGTCGAGTACAATGAGCAGTTCTTC.

The V and J genes are TRBV2 and TRBJ1-5; 8 nucleotides match TRBD1. CDR3 length: 15 amino acids. Germline loops: CDR1 SNHLY, CDR2 FYNNEI. V lost 6 bases, J lost 4 bases, and 8 bases stayed unmatched. Here the CDR3 reads CASRFGTGRNQPQHF. For the CDR3, the DNA is TGTGCCAGCAGATTCGGGACAGGTCGGAATCAGCCCCAGCATTTT.

The V call is TRBV27, the J call TRBJ2-7, with D possibly matching TRBD2 (7 bases). The ends were cut back, 2 bases at V and 1 base at J, with 9 bases in the middle. Germline V lookup: CDR1 MNHEY, CDR2 SMNVEV (reference sequence). The CDR3 has 14 residues. Here the CDR3 DNA reads TGTGCCAGCAGTTTAAAGGGGGGGTCCTACGAGCAGTACTTC. Amino acids: CASSLKGGSYEQYF.

The chain joins TRBV11-3 to TRBJ2-3; weak D call: TRBD2 (6 bases). Germline lookup yields CDR1 SGHNT and CDR2 YENEEA. The CDR3 spans 14 residues. The V and J ends lost 1 base and 1 base respectively, with 6 bases between them. The CDR3 DNA reads as TGTGCCAGCAGCTTAGTAGCGGGCACAGATACGCAGTATTTT. Translating gives CASSLVAGTDTQYF.

This clone was seen only once. The chain uses TRBV9 and TRBJ2-5, with 8 bases that match TRBD2. Trimming cost V 4 bases and J 4 bases; bases outside gene matches: 6. The CDR3 length is 14 residues. From germline, CDR1 is SGDLS and CDR2 YYNGEE. The CDR3 protein is CASSPAGTRETQYF. CDR3 nucleotide sequence: TGTGCCAGCAGCCCAGCCGGGACTAGAGAGACCCAGTACTTC.

This clone was recorded once. This chain joins TRBV5-1 and TRBJ2-5, with TRBD1 matching 8 bases. CDR1 and CDR2 from the germline V gene are SGHRS and YFSETQ. The CDR3 has 15 residues. The V segment lost 1 base and the J segment 2 bases; nucleotides outside the gene matches: 4. As DNA, the CDR3 is TGCGCCAGCAGCTTGCCAGGGACAGGTCAAGAGACCCAGTACTTC. This gives the protein CASSLPGTGQETQYF.

The gene calls are TRBV21-1 and TRBJ2-3; the listed D gene, TRBD2, was not tested against the DNA. TRBV21-1 is labeled a pseudogene. This CDR3 comprises 15 residues. The CDR3 DNA sequence: TGTGCCAGCAGCAAGGGGGAGGCGGGCACAGATACGCAGTATTTT. Translated, it gives CASSKGEAGTDTQYF.

The J gene is TRBJ1-6, the V gene TRBV18, with TRBD1 matching over 7 bases. The CDR3 is 16 amino acids. V dropped 3 bases and J dropped 2; count of bases not matched to a gene: 4. Germline CDR1 is KGHSH and CDR2 is LQKENI. The CDR3 here is CASSPLGQTYNSPLHF. The CDR3 DNA sequence: TGTGCCAGCTCACCTCTGGGACAGACCTATAATTCACCCCTCCACTTT.

This clone was counted once. The gene calls are TRBV28 and TRBJ1-2; D possibly corresponds to TRBD1 (6 bases). Germline-derived CDR1 and CDR2 are MDHEN and SYDVKM. The CDR3 sequence is 13 residues long. V lost 5 bases and J 8 bases, leaving 15 bases between the germline ends. The CDR3 nucleotides read TGTGCCAGCAGTACTCAGGGGACCGGAGGCTACACCTTC. Its protein is CASSTQGTGGYTF.

The chain carries TRBV18 and TRBJ2-7; possible D gene TRBD1, 6 bases. The CDR3 spans 15 residues. Trimming removed 2 bases at V and 6 bases at J, with 17 bases between. Looked up from germline, CDR1 is KGHSH and CDR2 is LQKENI. CDR3 in amino acids: CASSPIQEQGVEQYF. CDR3 coding DNA: TGTGCCAGCTCACCAATTCAGGAACAGGGTGTCGAGCAGTACTTC.

This clone was recorded a few times. This sequence joins TRBV6-5 and TRBJ1-2; TRBD1 aligns across 8 bases. There are 14 residues in the CDR3. V shed 7 bases, J shed 1 base, and the junction held 5 bases outside the gene matches. Per the germline V gene, CDR1 is MNHEY and CDR2 is SVGAGI. CDR3 coding DNA: TGTGCCAGCATCGGGACAGGCCATAACTATGGCTACACCTTC. Translation gives CASIGTGHNYGYTF.

This clone was recorded only once. CDR3 residues: CASSNGHSTDTQYF. CDR3 coding DNA: TGCGCCAGCAGCAACGGACACAGCACAGATACGCAGTATTTT. The V gene is TRBV5-1, the J gene TRBJ2-3, with D maybe TRBD1 (5 bases). Per the germline V gene, CDR1 is SGHRS and CDR2 is YFSETQ. CDR3 length equals 14 residues. Trimming stripped 4 bases from V and 0 bases from J, with 9 bases between.

The CDR3 nucleotides read TGTGCCAGCAGTCGGACAGGGGGAAACATTCAGTACTTC. Its translation: CASSRTGGNIQYF. The chain joins TRBV28 to TRBJ2-4, with TRBD1 identical over 10 bases. J was trimmed by 6 bases and V by 5 bases; bases with no gene match: 1. Germline V gene lookup returns CDR1 MDHEN and CDR2 SYDVKM. This CDR3 is built from 13 residues.

The chain couples TRBV5-1 to TRBJ1-1; D possibly corresponds to TRBD1 (5 bases). The germline V gene has CDR1 SGHRS and CDR2 YFSETQ. V was shortened by 3 bases and J by 1 base, with 13 bases between the two germline ends. This CDR3 spans 15 amino acids. In nucleotides, the CDR3 is TGCGCCAGCAGCTCCCGGCCAGGGCGGAACACTGAAGCTTTCTTT. It is translated as CASSSRPGRNTEAFF.

The genes are TRBV30 and TRBJ1-2; D may be TRBD1 (6 bases). Germline V gene sequence: CDR1 GTSNPN, CDR2 SVGIG (reference sequence). The CDR3 runs 13 residues. Trimming cost V 4 bases and J 3 bases, with 12 bases left between them. CDR3 in amino acids: CAWISGVDYGYTF. DNA of the CDR3: TGTGCCTGGATTTCAGGGGTAGACTATGGCTACACCTTC. The full variable domain, its missing parts supplied by reference TRBV30 and TRBJ1-2, is SQTIHQWPATLVQPVGSPLSLECTVEGTSNPNLYWYRQAAGRGLQLLFYSVGIGQISSEVPQNLSASRPQDRQFILSSKKLLLSDSGFYLCAWISGVDYGYTFGSGTRLTVV.

This clone was observed a single time. The genes are TRBV5-1 and TRBJ1-1; 7 bases agree with TRBD1. The CDR3 extends over 15 amino acids. The V gene's germline CDR1 is SGHRS and CDR2 YFSETQ. The junction had 10 bases not matched to a gene; V was cut back by 4 bases and J by 4 bases. CDR3 DNA sequence: TGCGCCAGCAGCGCCAGACAGGGTAGAGGCACTGAAGCTTTCTTT. As protein: CASSARQGRGTEAFF.

This chain uses TRBV27 with TRBJ2-7, with 8 bases lining up with TRBD1. Losses at the gene ends were 5 bases for V and 0 bases for J; bases not matched to a gene: 12. Germline CDR1 and CDR2: MNHEY and SMNVEV (reference sequence). This CDR3 is 17 amino acids long. Here the CDR3 reads CASSPSRTGHLSYEQYF. The CDR3 DNA follows: TGTGCCAGCAGTCCCTCCCGGACAGGGCACCTCTCCTACGAGCAGTACTTC.

This chain links TRBV30 with TRBJ2-3; 7 bases are shared with TRBD2. Trimming removed 4 bases from V and 0 bases from J; junction bases left unmatched: 10. The CDR3 consists of 16 residues. Germline V gives CDR1 GTSNPN, CDR2 SVGIG (reference sequence). In DNA form, the CDR3 reads TGTGCCTGGAACCATGGCGGCGGGGGAAGCACAGATACGCAGTATTTT. It specifies CAWNHGGGGSTDTQYF.